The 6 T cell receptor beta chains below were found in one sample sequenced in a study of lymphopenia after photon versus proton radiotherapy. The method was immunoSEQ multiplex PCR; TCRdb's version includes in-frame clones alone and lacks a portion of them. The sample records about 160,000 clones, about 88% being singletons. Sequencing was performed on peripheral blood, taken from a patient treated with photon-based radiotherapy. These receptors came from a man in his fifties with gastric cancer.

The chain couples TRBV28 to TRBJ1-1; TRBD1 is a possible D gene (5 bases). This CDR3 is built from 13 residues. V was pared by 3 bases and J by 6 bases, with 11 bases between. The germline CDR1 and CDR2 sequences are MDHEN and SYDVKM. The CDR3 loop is CASSFREYAEAFF. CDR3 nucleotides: TGTGCCAGCAGTTTCAGGGAATACGCTGAAGCTTTCTTT.

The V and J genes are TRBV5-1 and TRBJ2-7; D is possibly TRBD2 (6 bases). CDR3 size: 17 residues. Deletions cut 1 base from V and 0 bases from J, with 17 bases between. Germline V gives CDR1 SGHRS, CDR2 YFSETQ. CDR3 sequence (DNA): TGCGCCAGCAGCTTGATAGGCGGGGCGACACCCTCCTACGAGCAGTACTTC. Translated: CASSLIGGATPSYEQYF.

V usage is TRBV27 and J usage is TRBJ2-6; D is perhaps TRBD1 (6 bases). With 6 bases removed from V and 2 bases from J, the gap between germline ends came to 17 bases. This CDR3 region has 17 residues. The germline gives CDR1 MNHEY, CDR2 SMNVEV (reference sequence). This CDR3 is CASRLTGSGTGANVLTF. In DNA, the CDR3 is TGTGCCAGCAGGCTAACAGGGTCTGGGACTGGGGCCAACGTCCTGACTTTC.

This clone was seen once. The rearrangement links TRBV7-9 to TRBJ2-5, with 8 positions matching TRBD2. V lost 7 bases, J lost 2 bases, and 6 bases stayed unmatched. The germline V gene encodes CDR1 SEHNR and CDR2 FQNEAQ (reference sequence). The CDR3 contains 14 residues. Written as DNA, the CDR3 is TGTGCCAGCACCATAGCGGGGAATCAAGAGACCCAGTACTTC. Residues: CASTIAGNQETQYF.

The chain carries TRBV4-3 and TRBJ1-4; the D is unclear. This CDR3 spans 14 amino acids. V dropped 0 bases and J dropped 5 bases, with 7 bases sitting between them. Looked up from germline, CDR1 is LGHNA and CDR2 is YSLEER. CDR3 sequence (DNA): TGCGCCAGCAGCCAAGATGGAAAGAATGAAAAACTGTTTTTT. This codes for CASSQDGKNEKLFF.

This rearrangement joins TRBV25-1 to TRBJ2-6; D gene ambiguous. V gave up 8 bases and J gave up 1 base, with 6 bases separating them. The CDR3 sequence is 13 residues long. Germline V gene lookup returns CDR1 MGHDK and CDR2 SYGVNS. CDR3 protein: CASQVSGANVLTF. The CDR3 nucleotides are TGTGCCAGCCAAGTATCTGGGGCCAACGTCCTGACTTTC. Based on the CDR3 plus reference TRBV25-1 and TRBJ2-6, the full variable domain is EADIYQTPRYLVIGTGKKITLECSQTMGHDKMYWYQQDPGMELHLIHYSYGVNSTEKGDLSSESTVSRIRTEHFPLTLESARPSHTSQYLCASQVSGANVLTFGAGSRLTVL.